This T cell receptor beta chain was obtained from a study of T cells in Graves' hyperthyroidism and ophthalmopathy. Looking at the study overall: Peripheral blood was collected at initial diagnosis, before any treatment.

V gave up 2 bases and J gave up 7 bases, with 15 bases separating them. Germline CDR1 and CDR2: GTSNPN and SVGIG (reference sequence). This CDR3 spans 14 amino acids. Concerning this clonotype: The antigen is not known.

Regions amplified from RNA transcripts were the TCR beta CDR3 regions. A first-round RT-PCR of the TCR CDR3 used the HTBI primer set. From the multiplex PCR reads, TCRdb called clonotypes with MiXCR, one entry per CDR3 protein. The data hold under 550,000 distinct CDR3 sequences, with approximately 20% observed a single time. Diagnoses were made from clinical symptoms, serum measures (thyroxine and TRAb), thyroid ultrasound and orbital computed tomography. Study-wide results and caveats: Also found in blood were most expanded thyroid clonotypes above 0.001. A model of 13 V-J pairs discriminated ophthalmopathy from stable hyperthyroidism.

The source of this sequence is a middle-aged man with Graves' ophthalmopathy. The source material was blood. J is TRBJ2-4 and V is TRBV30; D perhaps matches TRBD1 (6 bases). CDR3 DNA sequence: TGTGCCTGGAGTCCCCAGGGGCGCCGGAACATTCAGTACTTC. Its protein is CAWSPQGRRNIQYF.